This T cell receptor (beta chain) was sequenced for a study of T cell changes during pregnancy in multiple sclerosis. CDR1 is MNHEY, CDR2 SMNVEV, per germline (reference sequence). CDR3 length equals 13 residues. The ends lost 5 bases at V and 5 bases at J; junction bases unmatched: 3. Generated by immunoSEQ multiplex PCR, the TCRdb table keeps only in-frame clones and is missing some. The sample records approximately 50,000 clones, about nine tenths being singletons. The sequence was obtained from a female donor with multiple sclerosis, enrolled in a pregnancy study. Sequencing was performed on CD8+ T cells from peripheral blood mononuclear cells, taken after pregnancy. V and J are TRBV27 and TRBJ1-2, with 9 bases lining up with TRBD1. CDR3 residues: CASSQTGGYGYTF. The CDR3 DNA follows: TGTGCCAGCAGTCAGACAGGGGGGTATGGCTACACCTTC.